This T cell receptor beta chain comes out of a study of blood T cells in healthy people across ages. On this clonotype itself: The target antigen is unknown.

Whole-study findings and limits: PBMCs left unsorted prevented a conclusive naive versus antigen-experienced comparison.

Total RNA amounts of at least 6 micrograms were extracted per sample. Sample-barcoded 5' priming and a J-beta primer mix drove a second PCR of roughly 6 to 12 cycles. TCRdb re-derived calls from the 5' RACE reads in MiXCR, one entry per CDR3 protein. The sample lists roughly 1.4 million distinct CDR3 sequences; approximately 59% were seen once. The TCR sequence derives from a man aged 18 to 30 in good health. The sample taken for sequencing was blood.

CDR3 in amino acids: CASSYGTSGGEQETQYF. The DNA of the CDR3 is TGTGCCAGCAGTTACGGTACTAGCGGGGGAGAACAAGAGACCCAGTACTTC. This chain links TRBV6-5 with TRBJ2-5, with 11 bases fitting TRBD2. Germline V CDR1 and CDR2: MNHEY, SVGAGI. V was pared by 2 bases and J by 2 bases, with 7 bases of the junction left unmatched. CDR3 length equals 17 residues.